This entry lists 13 T cell receptor beta chains sequenced from one sample in a study of blood T cell repertoires in COVID-19. Using immunoSEQ multiplex PCR, the repertoire was profiled, and TCRdb retains in-frame clones only, with some absent. The sample yields 180,000 or so clones, 75% to 90% seen once. Source material: PBMCs or T cells enriched from blood (not recorded which). Every receptor here comes from a woman aged 45-65 years who had recovered from COVID-19.

The chain joins TRBV2 to TRBJ2-3; 7 bases align to TRBD2. Germline CDR1 and CDR2: SNHLY and FYNNEI. V dropped 8 bases and J dropped 0; count of bases not matched to a gene: 8. The CDR3 consists of 15 residues. The CDR3 is CASPGGTVSTDTQYF. The CDR3 DNA reads TGTGCCAGCCCCGGGGGGACTGTGAGCACAGATACGCAGTATTTT. Based on the CDR3 plus reference TRBV2 and TRBJ2-3, the full variable domain is EPEVTQTPSHQVTQMGQEVILRCVPISNHLYFYWYRQILGQKVEFLVSFYNNEISEKSEIFDDQFSVERPDGSNFTLKIRSTKLEDSAMYFCASPGGTVSTDTQYFGPGTRLTVL.

Concerning this clone itself: Germline and junction disagree at one end, which may indicate a read error. The rearrangement uses TRBV4-1 and TRBJ1-4, with D maybe TRBD1 (5 bases). Germline V gene data show CDR1 as MGHRA and CDR2 as YSYEKL. This CDR3 contains 14 residues. CDR3: CARSHWGGVEKLFF. In DNA form, the CDR3 reads TGCGCCCGCAGCCATTGGGGGGGGGTGGAAAAACTGTTTTTT.

Remarks on this clone: A single base separates this from a much larger clone, so it may be a read error. Other DNA sequences from this sample encode an identical CDR3 as well. The chain recombines TRBV6-5 with TRBJ1-2, with D maybe TRBD1 (5 bases). Germline CDR1 and CDR2: MNHEY and SVGAGI. This CDR3 has 16 residues. Trimming pared 3 bases from V and 8 bases from J, leaving 22 bases between. Written as DNA, the CDR3 is TGTGCCAGCAGTTATTCGGCAGGGAAGAGGCTTAACGGCTACACCTTC. This encodes CASSYSAGKRLNGYTF.

This chain connects TRBV2 to TRBJ2-1, with D tentatively TRBD2 (5 bases). Germline values: CDR1 SNHLY, CDR2 FYNNEI. Trimming left V 5 bases short and J 0 bases short, with 5 bases between. The CDR3 totals 13 residues. CDR3 amino acids: CASSRGSYNEQFF. Written as DNA, the CDR3 is TGTGCCAGCAGTCGGGGCTCCTACAATGAGCAGTTCTTC.

V is TRBV28 and J is TRBJ1-6; D gene ambiguous. This CDR3 comprises 11 residues. The germline CDR1 and CDR2 sequences are MDHEN and SYDVKM. Trimming cost V 6 bases and J 9 bases, with 6 bases left between them. The DNA for the CDR3 is TGTGCCAGCAGATCAATTTCACCCCTCCACTTT. It encodes CASRSISPLHF.

The gene calls are TRBV5-1 and TRBJ2-3; 7 bases line up with TRBD2. The J segment lost 0 bases and the V segment lost 2 bases, leaving 9 bases of the junction unmatched. This CDR3 contains 17 residues. The germline gives CDR1 SGHRS, CDR2 YFSETQ. Here the CDR3 DNA reads TGCGCCAGCAGCTTTTTGGTGGGGCGGGGGAGCACAGATACGCAGTATTTT. Encoded protein: CASSFLVGRGSTDTQYF.

This clone was seen more than once but under ten times. V is TRBV19 and J is TRBJ2-1, with TRBD2 identical over 9 bases. This CDR3 region has 16 residues. J lost 9 bases, V lost 2 bases, and 11 bases had no gene match. The V gene's germline CDR1 is LNHDA and CDR2 SQIVND (reference sequence). CDR3 protein: CASSIHAGGPLTEQFF. DNA of the CDR3: TGTGCCAGTAGTATACACGCGGGAGGGCCCCTCACTGAGCAGTTCTTC.

The chain combines TRBV18 with TRBJ1-5; 8 bases match TRBD1. The germline V gene has CDR1 KGHSH and CDR2 LQKENI. After removal of 6 bases from V and 6 bases from J, the junction contained 10 bases not matched to a gene. The CDR3 is 15 residues long. CDR3 protein: CASSSGQGPSQPQHF. CDR3 nucleotides: TGTGCCAGCTCGTCAGGACAGGGTCCTTCTCAGCCCCAGCATTTT.

The J gene is TRBJ1-1, the V gene TRBV19, with TRBD1 matching 10 bases. The CDR3 is made up of 12 amino acids. The trim removed 10 bases at V and 4 bases at J, leaving 3 bases unmatched. Germline CDR1 reads LNHDA; CDR2 reads SQIVND (reference sequence). This CDR3 is CAIRQGATEAFF. The DNA of the CDR3 is TGTGCCATACGACAGGGGGCCACTGAAGCTTTCTTT.

This clone appeared a single time. The V call is TRBV27, the J call TRBJ2-5; tentatively, D is TRBD1 (6 bases). The V end lost 6 bases, the J end lost 5 bases, and 16 bases lay between the germline ends. CDR1 is MNHEY, CDR2 SMNVEV, per germline (reference sequence). CDR3 size: 14 residues. CDR3 DNA sequence: TGTGCCAGCAGCAGGAAACAGGGTGGGGAGACCCAGTACTTC. Its protein is CASSRKQGGETQYF.

The rearrangement links TRBV28 to TRBJ2-7; D is uncertain. CDR1 and CDR2 (germline): MDHEN, SYDVKM. This CDR3 contains 12 residues. V was cut by 4 bases and J by 6 bases, with 10 bases left in between. The CDR3 DNA follows: TGTGCCAGCAGTTCCTATCTTAGCGAGCAGTACGTC. This encodes CASSSYLSEQYV.

The V call is TRBV4-3, the J call TRBJ2-3; 7 bases are a match to TRBD2. V lost 0 bases to trimming and J lost 4 bases; unmatched junction nucleotides: 10. Germline assignment: CDR1 LGHNA and CDR2 YSLEER. CDR3 length: 17 amino acids. CDR3 in DNA: TGCGCCAGCAGCCAAGAGGCTAGCGGAGGGGAGGCAGATACGCAGTATTTT. It encodes CASSQEASGGEADTQYF.

This chain connects TRBV9 to TRBJ1-1, with D tentatively TRBD1 (5 bases). Germline CDR1 and CDR2: SGDLS and YYNGEE. The CDR3 contains 13 residues. V lost 2 bases and J 4 bases, leaving 9 bases between the germline ends. The CDR3 DNA reads TGTGCCAGCAGCGTCAGGGTAGGCACTGAAGCTTTCTTT. Its protein is CASSVRVGTEAFF.